Each of the 8 T cell receptor beta chains below was sequenced from the same sample in a study of T cells in Graves' hyperthyroidism and ophthalmopathy. From RNA transcripts, TCR beta CDR3 regions were amplified. HTBI primers were used for first-round RT-PCR of the TCR CDR3. TCRdb processed the multiplex PCR reads anew with MiXCR; each CDR3 protein has one entry. Of over 250,000 distinct CDR3 sequences listed, 25% to 30% were seen once; the top ten hold approximately 30%. The sample comprised blood. The receptors were gathered from a man aged 40-49 years with Graves' hyperthyroidism that later progressed to Graves' ophthalmopathy.

The chain uses TRBV6-2 or TRBV6-3 and TRBJ1-5; D is possibly TRBD1 (5 bases). There are 11 residues in the CDR3. V dropped 5 bases and J dropped 10 bases, with 9 bases sitting between them. Germline CDR1 and CDR2: MNHEY and SVGEGT. The CDR3 sequence: CASSSQGPQHF. The CDR3 nucleotides read TGTGCCAGCAGTAGCCAGGGACCCCAGCATTTT.

The CDR3 spells CAWSEGWNYEQYF. CDR3 nucleotides: TGTGCCTGGAGTGAAGGGTGGAACTACGAGCAGTACTTC. This sequence joins TRBV30 and TRBJ2-7; D unclear. The length of the CDR3 is 13 residues. CDR1 is GTSNPN, CDR2 SVGIG, per germline (reference sequence). The ends were cut back, 1 base at V and 3 bases at J, with 10 bases in the middle.

This clonotype was recorded many times. The chain uses TRBV29-1 and TRBJ1-3, with no clear D. The V end was cut by 6 bases, the J end by 1 base, with 19 bases between. The CDR3 loop spans 16 amino acids. The germline V gene encodes CDR1 SQVTM and CDR2 ANQGSEA. CDR3 in DNA: TGCAGCGTGGAAACGGGCGGGGTGTTTTCTGGAAACACCATATATTTT. This translates into CSVETGGVFSGNTIYF.

This clonotype was observed at least ten times. A read error is likely, as this CDR3 ends without the conserved phenylalanine or tryptophan. The chain is built from TRBV10-3 and TRBJ2-6, with D unclear. The CDR3 runs to 11 residues. Trimming took 11 bases from V and 0 from J, leaving 2 bases between them. The germline V gene encodes CDR1 ENHRY and CDR2 SYGVKD. The CDR3 sequence: CAVSGANVLTL. The DNA for the CDR3 is TGTGCCGTCTCTGGGGCCAACGTCCTGACTCTC.

This clonotype was recorded many times. The chain has TRBV27 and TRBJ2-7; perhaps TRBD2 as D (6 bases). The CDR3 is 12 amino acids. Germline CDR1 and CDR2: MNHEY and SMNVEV (reference sequence). V was pared by 8 bases and J by 2 bases, with 10 bases between. The CDR3 DNA reads TGTGCCAGCGGGGAGGTTCCCTACGAGCAGTACTTC. Translation: CASGEVPYEQYF.

This clonotype has a count of ten or more. One base away lies a much larger clone, so this may be a sequencing read error. Here the CDR3 omits its conserved ending phenylalanine or tryptophan, so a read error is the likely source. The chain is built from TRBV27 and TRBJ1-1, with D unclear. The CDR3 loop spans 10 amino acids. V was cut by 4 bases and J by 4 bases, with 1 base left in between. Germline CDR1 reads MNHEY; CDR2 reads SMNVEV (reference sequence). CDR3 loop: CASSCTEAFV. The CDR3 nucleotides read TGTGCCAGCAGTTGCACTGAAGCTTTCGTT.

This clonotype was picked up many times. The chain has TRBV10-3 and TRBJ2-7; D unclear. CDR3 length: 12 residues. CDR1 ENHRY and CDR2 SYGVKD come from the germline V gene. With 6 bases removed from V and 4 bases from J, the gap between germline ends came to 10 bases. CDR3 sequence (DNA): TGTGCCATCAGCCGAGGAAGGTACGAGCAGTACTTC. Protein: CAISRGRYEQYF.

This clonotype was detected a few times. The chain joins TRBV2 to TRBJ1-1; no clear D. The germline gives CDR1 SNHLY, CDR2 FYNNEI. The CDR3 is 15 amino acids. The V and J ends lost 4 bases and 0 bases respectively, with 12 bases between them. CDR3 region: CASSGEVSLNTEAFF. The DNA of the CDR3 is TGTGCCAGCAGTGGGGAAGTCTCCTTGAACACTGAAGCTTTCTTT.